The 23 T cell receptor beta chains in this list originate from one sample, sequenced in a study of OX40 agonist ivuxolimab in advanced cancers. Data came from immunoSEQ multiplex PCR; TCRdb stores just in-frame clones and leaves some out. The sample holds more than 80,000 clones; roughly nine tenths are singletons and the top ten take around 1.5%. This sample comprised CD4+ or CD8+ T cells sorted from blood, obtained in a trial of the OX40 agonist ivuxolimab. These receptors all come from an adult with an advanced solid tumor such as melanoma, head and neck, liver or kidney cancer.

Written as DNA, the CDR3 is TGTGCCAGCAGCTTAACGGCGGCGGGGGAGACCCAGTACTTC. This gives the protein CASSLTAAGETQYF. The chain recombines TRBV7-3 with TRBJ2-5; maybe TRBD2 (6 bases). Germline CDR1 is SGHTA and CDR2 is FQGTGA. Trimming removed 0 bases at V and 5 bases at J, with 10 bases between. The CDR3 is 14 residues long.

This clone was observed a few times. The J gene is TRBJ1-3, the V gene TRBV6-1; D gene unclear. CDR1 and CDR2 (germline): MNHNS, SASEGT. The CDR3 consists of 12 residues. Trimming took 3 bases from V and 4 from J, leaving 4 bases between them. CDR3 DNA: TGTGCCAGCAGTGAGAACGGAAACACCATATATTTT. It codes for CASSENGNTIYF.

Only one count was recorded for this clone. V gene TRBV28 combines with J gene TRBJ1-1; D possibly corresponds to TRBD1 (5 bases). Trimming shortened V by 7 bases and J by 7 bases, and 19 bases separated the two germline ends. There are 14 residues in the CDR3. Germline values: CDR1 MDHEN, CDR2 SYDVKM. The CDR3 region has the DNA TGTGCCAGCACCTTGGGGGGTCTACGGTTTGAAGCTTTCTTT. This sequence encodes CASTLGGLRFEAFF.

This chain uses TRBV19 with TRBJ1-2; D possibly corresponds to TRBD1 (6 bases). The germline V gene has CDR1 LNHDA and CDR2 SQIVND (reference sequence). Trimming took off 7 bases at V and 8 bases at J, with 20 bases between the two ends. The CDR3 length is 14 residues. The chain's CDR3 is CASTPGGQGRGYTF. DNA for the CDR3: TGTGCCAGTACCCCCGGGGGGCAGGGCCGAGGCTACACCTTC.

V and J are TRBV30 and TRBJ1-5, with 7 bases matching TRBD1. V lost 2 bases, J lost 2 bases, and 6 bases stayed unmatched. This CDR3 comprises 15 residues. Germline loops: CDR1 GTSNPN, CDR2 SVGIG (reference sequence). CDR3 protein: CAWSRGQSRNQPQHF. CDR3 coding DNA: TGTGCCTGGAGTAGGGGACAGAGCCGCAATCAGCCCCAGCATTTT.

This clone was seen just once. V is TRBV10-3 and J is TRBJ2-7, with 9 positions matching TRBD1. The length of the CDR3 is 13 residues. Germline CDR1 reads ENHRY; CDR2 reads SYGVKD. Trimming cost V 6 bases and J 5 bases; bases outside gene matches: 5. Written as DNA, the CDR3 is TGTGCCATCAGGGAGGGACAGGGCAACGAGCAGTACTTC. It is translated as CAIREGQGNEQYF.

The chain carries TRBV30 and TRBJ1-2, with TRBD1 as a possible D gene (5 bases). V was trimmed by 7 bases and J by 2 bases, leaving 14 bases between them. The CDR3 length is 13 residues. The germline CDR1 and CDR2 sequences are GTSNPN and SVGIG (reference sequence). CDR3 amino acids: CASEGSGNYGYTF. The DNA of the CDR3 is TGTGCCTCGGAGGGGTCAGGCAACTATGGCTACACCTTC.

The chain employs TRBV25-1 and TRBJ1-1; D gene unclear. V gave up 7 bases and J gave up 5 bases, with 14 bases separating them. The germline gives CDR1 MGHDK, CDR2 SYGVNS. The CDR3 has 13 residues. This CDR3 is CASTETSRTEAFF. CDR3 DNA: TGTGCCAGCACCGAGACCTCGAGAACTGAAGCTTTCTTT.

The rearrangement joins TRBV5-1 to TRBJ1-5, with 10 bases matching TRBD1. Germline trimming cut 0 bases from V and 7 bases from J; bases unmatched to any gene: 1. The germline gives CDR1 SGHRS, CDR2 YFSETQ. This CDR3 contains 14 residues. Here the CDR3 DNA reads TGCGCCAGCAGCTTGGGGGACAGGGGCCAGCCCCAGCATTTT. Its protein is CASSLGDRGQPQHF.

This rearrangement joins TRBV19 to TRBJ2-1; D gene uncertain. The CDR3 runs 15 residues. The V gene's germline CDR1 is LNHDA and CDR2 SQIVND (reference sequence). With 4 bases removed from V and 3 bases from J, the gap between germline ends came to 13 bases. The CDR3 region is CASSKSRDNYNEQFF. CDR3 in DNA: TGTGCCAGTAGTAAATCCCGCGACAACTACAATGAGCAGTTCTTC.

The V call is TRBV5-5, the J call TRBJ2-7, with 8 bases matching TRBD1. Germline V CDR1 and CDR2: SGHKS, YYEKEE (reference sequence). This CDR3 is 15 amino acids long. The V segment lost 0 bases and the J segment 3 bases; nucleotides outside the gene matches: 5. The CDR3 sequence: CASSLGRTGSYEQYF. The CDR3, as DNA: TGTGCCAGCAGCTTGGGCCGGACAGGGAGCTACGAGCAGTACTTC. Complete variable domain (other parts from reference TRBV5-5 and TRBJ2-7): DAGVTQSPTHLIKTRGQQVTLRCSPISGHKSVSWYQQVLGQGPQFIFQYYEKEERGRGNFPDRFSARQFPNYSSELNVNALLLGDSALYLCASSLGRTGSYEQYFGPGTRLTVT.

V usage is TRBV6-5 and J usage is TRBJ2-3, with D hard to call. The CDR3 covers 16 residues. The germline gives CDR1 MNHEY, CDR2 SVGAGI. The V and J ends lost 2 bases and 4 bases respectively, with 16 bases between them. The CDR3 nucleotides are TGTGCCAGCAGTTACCTGCCGGCCACTTCCGCAGATACGCAGTATTTT. Protein product: CASSYLPATSADTQYF.

V is TRBV5-4 and J is TRBJ2-6, with D unresolved. This CDR3 comprises 14 residues. Deletions cut 4 bases from V and 3 bases from J, with 8 bases between. Per germline, CDR1 SGHNT and CDR2 YYREEE (reference sequence). The CDR3 loop reads CASSPGFGANVLTF. CDR3 coding DNA: TGTGCCAGCAGCCCAGGATTTGGGGCCAACGTCCTGACTTTC.

The chain employs TRBV27 and TRBJ2-1, with 11 positions matching TRBD2. The CDR3 has 16 residues. Germline-derived CDR1 and CDR2 are MNHEY and SMNVEV (reference sequence). The junction had 8 bases not matched to a gene; V was cut back by 3 bases and J by 7 bases. The CDR3 coding sequence is TGTGCCAGCAGTTTTGGACTAGCGGGTGCCTTTAATGAGCAGTTCTTC. It yields the protein CASSFGLAGAFNEQFF.

The gene calls are TRBV7-2 and TRBJ1-4; possible D gene TRBD1, 5 bases. CDR1 is SGHTA and CDR2 is FQGNSA in the germline V gene. The V end lost 5 bases, the J end lost 7 bases, and 17 bases lay between the germline ends. The CDR3 has 15 amino acids. CDR3 protein: CASSPRGGEGEKLFF. The CDR3 coding sequence is TGTGCCAGCAGCCCCCGGGGAGGGGAAGGTGAAAAACTGTTTTTT. The entire variable domain, with the rest obtained from reference TRBV7-2 and TRBJ1-4, is as follows: GAGVSQSPSNKVTEKGKDVELRCDPISGHTALYWYRQSLGQGLEFLIYFQGNSAPDKSGLPSDRFSAERTGGSVSTLTIQRTQQEDSAVYLCASSPRGGEGEKLFFGSGTQLSVL.

The chain carries TRBV21-1 and TRBJ1-1. TRBV21-1 is a pseudogene segment. The CDR3 spans 19 residues. The CDR3 reads CASSNNGTQAWGVWTEAFF. CDR3 DNA: TGTGCCAGCAGCAACAATGGGACTCAAGCTTGGGGGGTTTGGACTGAAGCTTTCTTT.

The chain has TRBV28 and TRBJ1-2, with D possibly matching TRBD1 (6 bases). Per the germline V gene, CDR1 is MDHEN and CDR2 is SYDVKM. V lost 4 bases and J 7 bases, leaving 10 bases between the germline ends. The CDR3 contains 12 residues. The CDR3 protein is CASSWGAPGYTF. In DNA form, the CDR3 reads TGTGCCAGCAGTTGGGGGGCGCCTGGCTACACCTTC.

This chain uses TRBV16 with TRBJ2-3; D might be TRBD2 (5 bases). CDR1 is KGHSY, CDR2 FQNENV, per germline. This CDR3 has 16 amino acids. V gave up 0 bases and J gave up 0 bases, with 10 bases separating them. CDR3 sequence: CASSQSRGSSTDTQYF. The DNA for the CDR3 is TGTGCCAGCAGCCAATCTCGAGGGAGTAGCACAGATACGCAGTATTTT.

This rearrangement joins TRBV2 to TRBJ2-5; maybe TRBD2 (6 bases). In germline, CDR1 is SNHLY, CDR2 FYNNEI. CDR3 size: 13 residues. With 4 bases removed from V and 4 bases from J, the gap between germline ends came to 10 bases. CDR3 loop: CASSAGLSETQYF. The CDR3 region has the DNA TGTGCCAGCAGTGCGGGACTTTCAGAGACCCAGTACTTC.

The genes are TRBV5-1 and TRBJ1-4, with no clear D. The V gene's germline CDR1 is SGHRS and CDR2 YFSETQ. This CDR3 is 15 amino acids long. The V and J ends lost 0 bases and 8 bases respectively, with 14 bases between them. CDR3 region: CASSLGVTVREKLFF. The DNA for the CDR3 is TGCGCCAGCAGCTTGGGGGTCACGGTGAGAGAAAAACTGTTTTTT.

The gene calls are TRBV5-1 and TRBJ2-5, with D unresolved. The CDR3 spans 12 residues. Trimming removed 4 bases from V and 3 bases from J, with 7 bases in between. Looked up from germline, CDR1 is SGHRS and CDR2 is YFSETQ. CDR3 loop: CASSLFEETQYF. The DNA for the CDR3 is TGCGCCAGCAGCCTTTTTGAAGAGACCCAGTACTTC. Drawing the rest from reference TRBV5-1 and TRBJ2-5, the complete variable domain is KAGVTQTPRYLIKTRGQQVTLSCSPISGHRSVSWYQQTPGQGLQFLFEYFSETQRNKGNFPGRFSGRQFSNSRSEMNVSTLELGDSALYLCASSLFEETQYFGPGTRLLVL.

The sample holds one count of this clone. The chain recombines TRBV11-2 with TRBJ1-1, with D maybe TRBD1 (5 bases). Germline CDR1 reads SGHAT; CDR2 reads FQNNGV. Trimming removed 1 base at V and 1 base at J, with 7 bases between. CDR3 length equals 14 residues. CDR3 nucleotide sequence: TGTGCCAGCAGCTTAGGGCAGGGGAACACTGAAGCTTTCTTT. This translates into CASSLGQGNTEAFF.

The chain carries TRBV2 and TRBJ2-3; 12 positions agree with TRBD2. Unmatched junction bases numbered 8, after V lost 2 bases and J lost 2 bases. CDR1 and CDR2 (germline): SNHLY, FYNNEI. The CDR3 covers 18 residues. CDR3 coding DNA: TGTGCCAGCAGTGAACGCCCGCTAGCGGGAGGGTTCACAGATACGCAGTATTTT. Residues: CASSERPLAGGFTDTQYF.